This T cell receptor beta chain was documented in a study of blood T cell repertoires in COVID-19. Study details: There were acute and convalescent COVID-19 samples, and they came from the United States, Italy and Spain. PBMCs, B-cell-depleted T cells, or T cells were the source of the cDNA or gDNA that made up the material.

In the study's own analysis: Scientists estimated how many nucleated cells there were by amplifying reference gene primers. Only in-frame clones appear in the TCRdb table, and some are missing; sequencing was by immunoSEQ multiplex PCR. V, J and clone size derive from that table, while D and trimming were established from the DNA sequence. The sample lists approximately 140,000 clones, roughly 84% occurring once. Patients of the Seattle cohort, enrolled during active infection, were followed longitudinally. CDR3 length: 17 residues. J was trimmed by 2 bases and V by 2 bases; bases with no gene match: 10. The germline V gene encodes CDR1 MNHEY and CDR2 SVGEGT.

The clonotype was recovered from a man under 40 with COVID-19, enrolled during active disease. V gene TRBV6-2 or TRBV6-3 combines with J gene TRBJ2-7; 9 bases line up with TRBD1. The sequenced sample consisted of peripheral blood. CDR3 protein: CASSYPTTGGSTYEQYF. The DNA for the CDR3 is TGTGCCAGCAGTTACCCTACAACAGGGGGCTCGACCTACGAGCAGTACTTC.